The 13 T cell receptor beta chains in this list originate from one sample, sequenced in a study of blood T cells in healthy people across ages. Primed by a sample-barcoded 5' primer and a J-beta primer mix, a second PCR proceeded for roughly 6 to 12 cycles. TCRdb re-called the 5' RACE reads through MiXCR, storing one row per CDR3 protein. The table records approximately 1,700,000 distinct CDR3 sequences, around 42% of them present only once. Sequenced sample: blood. These receptors were taken from a human donor in good health.

This clonotype was detected only a few times. This CDR3 reads CASSEGTPQLYGYTF. The CDR3 bases are TGCGCCAGCAGTGAAGGGACACCTCAACTCTATGGCTACACCTTC. This chain joins TRBV10-2 and TRBJ1-2; TRBD1 might be the D (6 bases). Germline V gene lookup returns CDR1 WSHSY and CDR2 SAAADI. The CDR3 consists of 15 residues. V lost 3 bases to trimming and J lost 4 bases, with 15 bases between them.

The V call is TRBV15, the J call TRBJ2-3; 8 nucleotides match TRBD1. The CDR3 runs 14 residues. The junction had 3 bases not matched to a gene; V was cut back by 5 bases and J by 2 bases. Germline V gene sequence: CDR1 LNHNV, CDR2 YYDKDF (reference sequence). The CDR3 sequence is CATSPTGATDTQYF. The CDR3 coding sequence is TGTGCCACCAGCCCGACAGGGGCCACAGATACGCAGTATTTT.

This clonotype was seen a handful of times. The V call is TRBV7-2, the J call TRBJ1-2, with 11 bases fitting TRBD1. CDR3 size: 14 residues. CDR1 is SGHTA and CDR2 is FQGNSA in the germline V gene. The junction had 4 bases not matched to a gene; V was cut back by 2 bases and J by 8 bases. The CDR3 sequence: CASSLKGQGGGYTF. The CDR3 DNA reads TGTGCCAGCAGCTTAAAGGGACAGGGGGGCGGCTACACCTTC.

This clonotype has only a few counts. This chain uses TRBV10-3 with TRBJ2-3; D may be TRBD1 or TRBD2 (6 bases each). Trimming removed 6 bases at V and 1 base at J, with 14 bases between. CDR3 length equals 15 residues. From germline, CDR1 is ENHRY and CDR2 SYGVKD. CDR3 coding DNA: TGTGCCATCAGAGGAAGGGGGGATCGCACAGATACGCAGTATTTT. Protein: CAIRGRGDRTDTQYF.

The chain joins TRBV4-2 to TRBJ2-3, with TRBD1 matching over 8 bases. Germline V gene lookup returns CDR1 LGHNA and CDR2 YNFKEQ. The CDR3 runs to 16 residues. Trimming took 2 bases from V and 6 from J; bases not matched to a gene: 10. As DNA, the CDR3 is TGTGCCAGCAGCCAACTGGGGACAGGCCTAGGCGATACGCAGTATTTT. Translation: CASSQLGTGLGDTQYF.

The V call is TRBV20-1, the J call TRBJ1-4; 7 bases are shared with TRBD1. CDR1 is DFQATT, CDR2 SNEGSKA, per germline (reference sequence). The V and J ends lost 5 bases and 7 bases, in that order; junction bases with no gene match: 13. The CDR3 has 15 amino acids. The CDR3 bases are TGCAGTGCTGAGGACACCGGGACAGCATTTGAAAAACTGTTTTTT. Its translation: CSAEDTGTAFEKLFF.

The sample holds one count of this clonotype. The chain couples TRBV6-2 or TRBV6-3 to TRBJ1-4; 12 bases agree with TRBD1. The V segment lost 6 bases and the J segment 5 bases; nucleotides outside the gene matches: 10. The CDR3 covers 17 residues. The germline V gene has CDR1 MNHEY and CDR2 SVGEGT. Here the CDR3 reads CASRTGTGGPKNEKLFF. The DNA for the CDR3 is TGTGCCAGCAGGACCGGGACAGGGGGCCCGAAGAATGAAAAACTGTTTTTT.

This clonotype was counted only a few times. The chain has TRBV28 and TRBJ2-7, with 7 bases identical to TRBD1. The V gene's germline CDR1 is MDHEN and CDR2 SYDVKM. Unmatched junction bases numbered 3, after V lost 8 bases and J lost 2 bases. The CDR3 runs to 12 residues. The CDR3 region is CASETGTYEQYF. Here the CDR3 DNA reads TGTGCCAGCGAGACAGGGACCTACGAGCAGTACTTC.

The chain carries TRBV12-3 or TRBV12-4 and TRBJ1-2; a weak D match, TRBD1 (6 bases). CDR3 length: 17 residues. The V gene lost 4 bases and the J gene lost 4 bases, with 22 bases spanning the gap. The CDR3 bases are TGTGCCAGCAGTTCAAGACTTACAGGGTCCGGGACCTATGGCTACACCTTC. It encodes CASSSRLTGSGTYGYTF.

The V and J genes are TRBV10-3 and TRBJ2-1; no clear D gene. Trimming left V 8 bases short and J 10 bases short, with 15 bases between. CDR1 and CDR2 from the germline V gene are ENHRY and SYGVKD. This CDR3 spans 12 amino acids. CDR3 residues: CAISSVNYEQFF. The CDR3 nucleotides are TGTGCCATCTCTTCGGTAAACTACGAGCAGTTCTTC.

This sequence joins TRBV5-1 and TRBJ2-7; either TRBD1 or TRBD2 may fit D (5 bases each). Per germline, CDR1 SGHRS and CDR2 YFSETQ. V dropped 4 bases and J dropped 0 bases, with 11 bases sitting between them. There are 14 residues in the CDR3. CDR3: CASSTGTDSYEQYF. Written as DNA, the CDR3 is TGCGCCAGCAGCACCGGGACGGACTCCTACGAGCAGTACTTC.

V usage is TRBV24-1 and J usage is TRBJ2-7; TRBD1 matches 8 bases. Per the germline V gene, CDR1 is KGHDR and CDR2 is SFDVKD. After removal of 4 bases from V and 5 bases from J, the junction contained 12 bases not matched to a gene. CDR3 length: 16 residues. CDR3 coding DNA: TGTGCCACCAGTGACTTCTATGGACAGGGTTGGGACGAGCAGTACTTC. As protein: CATSDFYGQGWDEQYF.

The chain combines TRBV28 with TRBJ1-1, with D uncertain. V lost 10 bases and J 0 bases, leaving 6 bases between the germline ends. The CDR3 is 11 amino acids. Germline CDR1 MDHEN, CDR2 SYDVKM. The CDR3 DNA sequence: TGTGCCACAGATATGAACACTGAAGCTTTCTTT. This encodes CATDMNTEAFF.